This T cell receptor beta chain is from a study of cytomegalovirus exposure and HLA in healthy donors. Overall study results and limits: It was 164 TCR beta chains that were listed as cytomegalovirus-associated. According to a subsequent analysis, TCR clusters from the first cohort were inclined to appear together in the roughly 120 validation repertoires. Rarity characterized most TCR sequences, yet some public TCRs appeared in many donors.

As regards this clone: Its antigen remains unidentified.

Repertoires were generated with immunoSEQ multiplex PCR, while TCRdb's copy carries only in-frame clones and drops some. The data show about 150,000 clones, 87% seen once. The CDR3 is 13 residues long. The germline gives CDR1 SQVTM, CDR2 ANQGSEA. Losses at the gene ends were 5 bases for V and 7 bases for J; bases not matched to a gene: 5. The chain has TRBV29-1 and TRBJ1-2, with TRBD1 matching over 12 bases. The receptor was isolated from a young man in good health and CMV-seropositive. The sample comprised PBMCs. Here the CDR3 reads CSVLGQGAFGYTF. CDR3 sequence (DNA): TGCAGCGTTCTGGGACAGGGGGCGTTTGGCTACACCTTC.